These 29 T cell receptor beta chains share one sample of origin, sequenced in a study of blood T cell repertoires in COVID-19. Some clones are missing from TCRdb's copy, which holds only in-frame ones; the method was immunoSEQ multiplex PCR. The sample yields around 300,000 clones, approximately 91% seen once. Sample: peripheral blood. The receptors were gathered from a woman between 40 and 55 years old who had recovered from COVID-19.

The table lists this clone with a count of one. The chain employs TRBV19 and TRBJ2-2; D call uncertain. This CDR3 spans 13 amino acids. Germline V gene lookup returns CDR1 LNHDA and CDR2 SQIVND (reference sequence). Trimming left V 3 bases short and J 5 bases short, with 7 bases between. In DNA, the CDR3 is TGTGCCAGTAGTATTGAGGTTACCGGGGAGCTGTTTTTT. It encodes CASSIEVTGELFF.

The rearrangement joins TRBV18 to TRBJ2-3, with a tentative D call TRBD2 (7 bases). This CDR3 is built from 17 residues. Trimming stripped 0 bases from V and 0 bases from J, with 13 bases between. In germline, CDR1 is KGHSH, CDR2 LQKENI. CDR3 sequence (DNA): TGTGCCAGCTCACCACCGGTGGGGGGGGCCAGCACAGATACGCAGTATTTT. It codes for CASSPPVGGASTDTQYF.

The V call is TRBV18, the J call TRBJ2-7; 8 nucleotides line up with TRBD1. The CDR3 loop spans 15 amino acids. The V and J ends lost 0 bases and 3 bases, in that order; junction bases with no gene match: 4. Germline V CDR1 and CDR2: KGHSH, LQKENI. For the CDR3, the DNA is TGTGCCAGCTCACCACCGGACAGGGTGGTCTACGAGCAGTACTTC. Translation gives CASSPPDRVVYEQYF.

Turning to this clone: Germline is not matched at one junction end, which may reflect a read error. V gene TRBV27 combines with J gene TRBJ1-1, with D perhaps matching TRBD1 (5 bases). CDR1 is MNHEY, CDR2 SMNVEV, per germline (reference sequence). There are 14 residues in the CDR3. CDR3 DNA: TGTGCCAGCAGTTTGGGGGGGACGAACGCTGAAGCTTTCTTT. The encoded protein is CASSLGGTNAEAFF.

This rearrangement joins TRBV7-2 to TRBJ2-7; D not resolved. This CDR3 contains 13 residues. Germline lookup yields CDR1 SGHTA and CDR2 FQGNSA. V was pared by 3 bases and J by 2 bases, with 8 bases between. CDR3 in DNA: TGTGCCAGCAGCTTGAGGATAACCTACGAGCAGTACTTC. Amino acids: CASSLRITYEQYF.

J is TRBJ1-4 and V is TRBV4-1, with 7 bases identical to TRBD1. J was trimmed by 2 bases and V by 2 bases; bases with no gene match: 5. The CDR3 length is 16 residues. From germline, CDR1 is MGHRA and CDR2 YSYEKL. CDR3 sequence (DNA): TGCGCCAGCAGCCAATTGAGGGGGCACACTAATGAAAAACTGTTTTTT. Its translation: CASSQLRGHTNEKLFF.

The chain joins TRBV21-1 to TRBJ2-2; the D call TRBD2 from the table was never checked on the DNA. TRBV21-1 is a pseudogene segment. This CDR3 comprises 14 residues. Here the CDR3 reads CASSLRIGAGELFF. The CDR3 region has the DNA TGTGCCAGCAGCCTTCGGATCGGGGCCGGGGAGCTGTTTTTT.

This chain uses TRBV27 with TRBJ2-1, with a tentative D call TRBD2 (6 bases). The CDR3 sequence is 15 residues long. V was clipped by 3 bases and J by 7 bases, with 16 bases between them. Germline CDR1 MNHEY, CDR2 SMNVEV (reference sequence). CDR3 protein: CASSFRAGPGNEQFF. In DNA, the CDR3 is TGTGCCAGCAGTTTTCGTGCGGGGCCGGGGAATGAGCAGTTCTTC.

V gene TRBV10-3 combines with J gene TRBJ1-1; 11 nucleotides align to TRBD1. With V trimmed by 6 bases and J by 4 bases, 4 bases remained unmatched. Germline V gene lookup returns CDR1 ENHRY and CDR2 SYGVKD. The CDR3 is 14 residues long. CDR3 bases: TGTGCCATCAGGGGGGACAGGGGGAGCACTGAAGCTTTCTTT. As protein: CAIRGDRGSTEAFF.

V usage is TRBV30 and J usage is TRBJ2-1; tentatively, D is TRBD2 (5 bases). The germline CDR1 and CDR2 sequences are GTSNPN and SVGIG (reference sequence). V was cut by 5 bases and J by 5 bases, with 7 bases left in between. This CDR3 is 11 amino acids long. The chain's CDR3 is CAWSGNNEQFF. Written as DNA, the CDR3 is TGTGCCTGGTCCGGGAACAATGAGCAGTTCTTC.

This clone appeared a few times. The chain recombines TRBV27 with TRBJ2-7; 9 bases fit TRBD2. Germline lookup yields CDR1 MNHEY and CDR2 SMNVEV (reference sequence). This CDR3 contains 15 residues. V lost 7 bases, J lost 2 bases, and 9 bases stayed unmatched. The CDR3 sequence: CASKPGTSRAYEQYF. The CDR3 DNA reads as TGTGCCAGCAAACCCGGGACTAGCAGGGCCTACGAGCAGTACTTC.

The chain is built from TRBV5-3 and TRBJ1-2; 7 positions agree with TRBD1. TRBV5-3 is assigned to the ORF class and has an uncertain function. This CDR3 comprises 15 residues. The V gene end was trimmed by 4 bases and the J gene end by 6 bases; junction bases not matched to a gene: 12. The CDR3 DNA follows: TGTGCCAGAAGCGGAAACAGGGGAAGGCGAGATGGCTACACCTTC. Its protein is CARSGNRGRRDGYTF.

The rearrangement links TRBV13 to TRBJ2-7; possible D gene TRBD1, 6 bases. The CDR3 has 15 amino acids. CDR1 and CDR2 (germline): PRHDT, FYEKMQ (reference sequence). Trimming took 1 base from V and 5 from J, leaving 15 bases between them. The CDR3 protein is CASSLAQRGFHEQYF. Here the CDR3 DNA reads TGTGCCAGCAGCTTAGCCCAAAGGGGGTTTCACGAGCAGTACTTC.

The V call is TRBV11-3, the J call TRBJ2-5, with D possibly being TRBD1 (5 bases). The CDR3 consists of 13 residues. CDR1 and CDR2 from the germline V gene are SGHNT and YENEEA. Trimming removed 2 bases from V and 4 bases from J, with 8 bases in between. CDR3 bases: TGTGCCAGCAGCTTAAACAGGAGAGAGACCCAGTACTTC. This gives the protein CASSLNRRETQYF. Combining the CDR3 with reference TRBV11-3 and TRBJ2-5 gives the whole variable domain EAGVVQSPRYKIIEKKQPVAFWCNPISGHNTLYWYLQNLGQGPELLIRYENEEAVDDSQLPKDRFSAERLKGVDSTLKIQPAELGDSAVYLCASSLNRRETQYFGPGTRLLVL.

The table lists this clone with a count of one. The chain employs TRBV19 and TRBJ2-2, with TRBD1 identical over 10 bases. Germline CDR1 LNHDA, CDR2 SQIVND (reference sequence). The length of the CDR3 is 14 residues. V dropped 9 bases and J dropped 4; count of bases not matched to a gene: 5. The CDR3 loop reads CASSGTGVTGELFF. For the CDR3, the DNA is TGTGCCAGCAGCGGGACAGGGGTCACCGGGGAGCTGTTTTTT.

V is TRBV18 and J is TRBJ1-1; maybe TRBD1 (5 bases). V was clipped by 5 bases and J by 6 bases, with 13 bases between them. This CDR3 has 13 amino acids. Germline-derived CDR1 and CDR2 are KGHSH and LQKENI. The CDR3 here is CASSSPGGSEAFF. The CDR3 DNA reads as TGTGCCAGCTCATCTCCCGGGGGGTCTGAAGCTTTCTTT.

The V and J genes are TRBV6-5 and TRBJ2-7, with D tentatively TRBD1 (6 bases). The CDR3 has 13 residues. V was pared by 7 bases and J by 6 bases, with 16 bases between. Germline CDR1 is MNHEY and CDR2 is SVGAGI. The CDR3 loop is CASNRRDTLEQYF. The CDR3 nucleotides are TGTGCCAGCAACAGACGGGACACCCTCGAGCAGTACTTC.

V and J are TRBV28 and TRBJ1-2; 10 bases map to TRBD1. CDR3 size: 16 residues. The J segment lost 6 bases and the V segment lost 0 bases, leaving 7 bases of the junction unmatched. Looked up from germline, CDR1 is MDHEN and CDR2 is SYDVKM. The CDR3 sequence: CASSLWDRGNVDGYTF. The CDR3 DNA follows: TGTGCCAGCAGTTTATGGGACAGGGGGAATGTGGATGGCTACACCTTC.

The chain carries TRBV7-9 and TRBJ2-7; 9 bases match TRBD2. The V gene end was trimmed by 7 bases and the J gene end by 5 bases; junction bases not matched to a gene: 6. The CDR3 has 13 amino acids. Germline V gene data show CDR1 as SEHNR and CDR2 as FQNEAQ (reference sequence). The CDR3, as DNA: TGTGCCAGCACCGCGGGAGGGCCCCACGAGCAGTACTTC. This codes for CASTAGGPHEQYF.

The V and J genes are TRBV15 and TRBJ2-5, with 7 nucleotides matching TRBD1. The trim removed 0 bases at V and 1 base at J, leaving 11 bases unmatched. The CDR3 contains 18 residues. Germline CDR1 LNHNV, CDR2 YYDKDF (reference sequence). Written as DNA, the CDR3 is TGTGCCACCAGCAGAGATGCGGACGGGACAGAATCCCAAGAGACCCAGTACTTC. Amino acid sequence: CATSRDADGTESQETQYF.

This rearrangement joins TRBV27 to TRBJ2-5; a weak D match, TRBD2 (5 bases). This CDR3 region has 14 residues. Germline loops: CDR1 MNHEY, CDR2 SMNVEV (reference sequence). V was pared by 2 bases and J by 5 bases, with 12 bases between. CDR3: CASSLLASRETQYF. In nucleotides, the CDR3 is TGTGCCAGCAGTTTACTTGCTAGCCGGGAGACCCAGTACTTC.

The chain links TRBV19 to TRBJ2-5, with D maybe TRBD1 (5 bases). The V and J ends lost 7 bases and 3 bases respectively, with 15 bases between them. The V gene's germline CDR1 is LNHDA and CDR2 SQIVND (reference sequence). The CDR3 sequence is 14 residues long. DNA for the CDR3: TGTGCCAGTATGGGGCGTGGTGAAGAAGAGACCCAGTACTTC. Encoded protein: CASMGRGEEETQYF. The whole variable domain, remainder taken from reference TRBV19 and TRBJ2-5, is DGGITQSPKYLFRKEGQNVTLSCEQNLNHDAMYWYRQDPGQGLRLIYYSQIVNDFQKGDIAEGYSVSREKKESFPLTVTSAQKNPTAFYLCASMGRGEEETQYFGPGTRLLVL.

V usage is TRBV2 and J usage is TRBJ2-5, with 10 bases lining up with TRBD1. With V trimmed by 4 bases and J by 6 bases, 2 bases remained unmatched. The germline gives CDR1 SNHLY, CDR2 FYNNEI. CDR3 length equals 13 residues. Here the CDR3 DNA reads TGTGCCAGCAGTGTGGGACAGGGGCAGACCCAGTACTTC. Protein sequence: CASSVGQGQTQYF.

The V call is TRBV5-1, the J call TRBJ2-7; 9 bases line up with TRBD1. Trimming cost V 0 bases and J 7 bases; bases outside gene matches: 5. The CDR3 covers 14 residues. CDR1 SGHRS and CDR2 YFSETQ come from the germline V gene. In DNA, the CDR3 is TGCGCCAGCAGCTTGGAGGGACAGGGCGGGGAGCAGTACTTC. The encoded protein is CASSLEGQGGEQYF.

The chain recombines TRBV5-6 with TRBJ2-7; D call uncertain. This CDR3 comprises 13 residues. Germline assignment: CDR1 SGHDT and CDR2 YYEEEE. Trimming pared 0 bases from V and 7 bases from J, leaving 11 bases between. For the CDR3, the DNA is TGTGCCAGCAGCTTGGGCGGTTGGGTGGAGCAGTACTTC. Amino acids: CASSLGGWVEQYF. The entire variable domain, with the rest obtained from reference TRBV5-6 and TRBJ2-7, is as follows: DAGVTQSPTHLIKTRGQQVTLRCSPKSGHDTVSWYQQALGQGPQFIFQYYEEEERQRGNFPDRFSGHQFPNYSSELNVNALLLGDSALYLCASSLGGWVEQYFGPGTRLTVT.

In DNA, the CDR3 is TGTGCCAGCAGCTTGATTGGTATTGGTAGCGGGACAGGGAAAGATACGCAGTATTTT. Translated, it gives CASSLIGIGSGTGKDTQYF. The chain couples TRBV5-4 to TRBJ2-3; possibly TRBD1 for D (9 bases). This CDR3 contains 19 residues. Germline V gene sequence: CDR1 SGHNT, CDR2 YYREEE (reference sequence). The ends were cut back, 1 base at V and 5 bases at J, with 26 bases in the middle. Variable domain in full (rest from reference TRBV5-4 and TRBJ2-3): ETGVTQSPTHLIKTRGQQVTLRCSSQSGHNTVSWYQQALGQGPQFIFQYYREEENGRGNFPPRFSGLQFPNYSSELNVNALELDDSALYLCASSLIGIGSGTGKDTQYFGPGTRLTVL.

This chain uses TRBV19 with TRBJ2-5; 9 bases are a match to TRBD2. The CDR3 is 16 amino acids. Germline V gene data show CDR1 as LNHDA and CDR2 as SQIVND (reference sequence). The V gene end was trimmed by 5 bases and the J gene end by 5 bases; junction bases not matched to a gene: 12. The CDR3 here is CASSEGLALLGETQYF. In DNA form, the CDR3 reads TGTGCCAGTAGTGAGGGACTAGCCCTCCTAGGGGAGACCCAGTACTTC.

As to this clone: This sample includes further DNA sequences coding for the same CDR3. The J gene is TRBJ2-3, the V gene TRBV7-3, with 10 bases lining up with TRBD2. Trimming cost V 0 bases and J 1 base; bases outside gene matches: 4. This CDR3 is 17 amino acids long. The germline gives CDR1 SGHTA, CDR2 FQGTGA. CDR3 in DNA: TGTGCCAGCAGCTTAACAGCTAGCGGGAGTGGCACAGATACGCAGTATTTT. Its protein product is CASSLTASGSGTDTQYF.

The chain joins TRBV19 to TRBJ2-7; 10 bases fit TRBD2. The CDR3 is made up of 16 amino acids. Germline CDR1 and CDR2: LNHDA and SQIVND (reference sequence). The V and J ends lost 4 bases and 4 bases, in that order; junction bases with no gene match: 10. Here the CDR3 DNA reads TGTGCCAGTAGTAGGGGGACTAGCGCGAGCTTATACGAGCAGTACTTC. Translating it yields CASSRGTSASLYEQYF.